The present entry profiles one TCR beta chain with its context. This record comes from a study of blood T cell repertoires in COVID-19. On the study more broadly: T cells, B-cell-depleted T cells, or PBMCs provided the cDNA or gDNA that served as material.

CDR3 length equals 18 residues. Germline CDR1 and CDR2: MDHEN and SYDVKM. V was clipped by 3 bases and J by 8 bases, with 26 bases between them. The repertoire was sequenced with immunoSEQ multiplex PCR; TCRdb's copy has only in-frame clones and lacks some. The data contain 86,000 or so clones, 90% to 95% of them singletons. The TCR comes from a human donor with active COVID-19. The donor label of this sample is uncertain. The rearrangement joins TRBV28 to TRBJ2-4; TRBD1 is a possible D gene (5 bases). Input material: peripheral blood. CDR3 nucleotides: TGTGCCAGCAGTTTGAAGGGGCCCATCAGAAGATCGGTAGACATTCAGTACTTC. This sequence encodes CASSLKGPIRRSVDIQYF.